The 29 T cell receptor beta chains below come from one sample, sequenced in a study of cytotoxic CD8 clonotypes in ibrutinib-treated CLL. Libraries were prepared by immunoSEQ multiplex PCR; TCRdb keeps only in-frame clonotypes and omits some of them. The data hold about 69,000 clones, with around 80% observed a single time. Material: PBMCs, obtained at disease progression, from a patient treated with ibrutinib. Source of these receptors: a human donor with chronic lymphocytic leukemia.

The sample holds one count of this clone. V is TRBV5-1 and J is TRBJ2-3; the D is unclear. Germline values: CDR1 SGHRS, CDR2 YFSETQ. The CDR3 contains 17 residues. V lost 5 bases and J 2 bases, leaving 21 bases between the germline ends. CDR3 DNA sequence: TGCGCCAGCAGAAAAGCAGAGCCCCAGTATCACACAGATACGCAGTATTTT. Residues: CASRKAEPQYHTDTQYF.

This clone was detected only once. The genes are TRBV28 and TRBJ1-5; tentatively, D is TRBD1 (5 bases). V was pared by 7 bases and J by 4 bases, with 17 bases between. From germline, CDR1 is MDHEN and CDR2 SYDVKM. The CDR3 contains 15 residues. CDR3 coding DNA: TGTGCCAGCACCATCGGAGGGGCGGGAAATCAGCCCCAGCATTTT. Encoded protein: CASTIGGAGNQPQHF.

The V gene is TRBV10-2, the J gene TRBJ1-2; D uncertain. Germline loops: CDR1 WSHSY, CDR2 SAAADI. Trimming took off 3 bases at V and 2 bases at J, with 7 bases between the two ends. CDR3 length: 13 amino acids. The CDR3 nucleotides read TGCGCCAGCAGTGATGCAGCGAACTATGGCTACACCTTC. Residues: CASSDAANYGYTF.

This clone has a handful of counts. V and J are TRBV11-3 and TRBJ2-2; weak D call: TRBD1 (5 bases). Trimming took off 2 bases at V and 4 bases at J, with 8 bases between the two ends. Germline V gives CDR1 SGHNT, CDR2 YENEEA. The CDR3 runs to 14 residues. The CDR3 sequence: CASSLSRATGELFF. The CDR3 DNA reads as TGTGCCAGCAGCTTAAGCAGGGCCACCGGGGAGCTGTTTTTT.

This rearrangement joins TRBV6-6 to TRBJ1-5; TRBD1 matches 9 bases. Germline CDR1 reads MNHNY; CDR2 reads SVGAGI (reference sequence). The CDR3 runs to 14 residues. V was clipped by 5 bases and J by 7 bases; unmatched bases: 6. CDR3 nucleotide sequence: TGTGCCAGCAGTACCGGGACAGGGCACCAGCCCCAGCATTTT. This translates into CASSTGTGHQPQHF.

The chain carries TRBV5-1 and TRBJ2-6; possible D gene TRBD2, 6 bases. Trimming left V 0 bases short and J 1 base short, with 20 bases between. The germline gives CDR1 SGHRS, CDR2 YFSETQ. The CDR3 has 20 residues. The CDR3 DNA reads as TGCGCCAGCAGCTTGGAACCGGGGGACCCTCGGTCGTCTGGGGCCAACGTCCTGACTTTC. As protein: CASSLEPGDPRSSGANVLTF.

The chain is built from TRBV2 and TRBJ2-4; D not certain. This CDR3 is built from 15 residues. Trimming shortened V by 6 bases and J by 0 bases, and 12 bases separated the two germline ends. The germline gives CDR1 SNHLY, CDR2 FYNNEI. CDR3 sequence reads: CASRVRILAKNIQYF. The DNA for the CDR3 is TGTGCCAGCAGAGTCAGGATTTTAGCCAAAAACATTCAGTACTTC.

The rearrangement uses TRBV30 and TRBJ2-1; 10 bases line up with TRBD2. V lost 0 bases to trimming and J lost 7 bases; unmatched junction nucleotides: 9. This CDR3 comprises 16 residues. Germline CDR1 and CDR2: GTSNPN and SVGIG (reference sequence). The CDR3 reads CAWSVLASGSLNEQFF. In DNA, the CDR3 is TGTGCCTGGAGTGTATTGGCTAGCGGGAGCTTAAATGAGCAGTTCTTC.

On this clone itself: The sample carries other DNA sequences with the same CDR3. This rearrangement joins TRBV5-1 to TRBJ2-1, with D hard to call. The CDR3 runs 13 residues. Germline lookup yields CDR1 SGHRS and CDR2 YFSETQ. Trimming left V 4 bases short and J 0 bases short, with 5 bases between. The CDR3 spells CASSGSSYNEQFF. In DNA form, the CDR3 reads TGCGCCAGCAGCGGAAGCTCCTACAATGAGCAGTTCTTC. The full variable domain, rest sourced from reference TRBV5-1 and TRBJ2-1, is KAGVTQTPRYLIKTRGQQVTLSCSPISGHRSVSWYQQTPGQGLQFLFEYFSETQRNKGNFPGRFSGRQFSNSRSEMNVSTLELGDSALYLCASSGSSYNEQFFGPGTRLTVL.

The chain combines TRBV7-9 with TRBJ2-2; no definite D call. Germline-derived CDR1 and CDR2 are SEHNR and FQNEAQ (reference sequence). The length of the CDR3 is 17 residues. Deletions cut 5 bases from V and 0 bases from J, with 16 bases between. CDR3: CASSAPDAPSNTGELFF. DNA for the CDR3: TGTGCCAGCAGCGCCCCGGACGCCCCCTCGAACACCGGGGAGCTGTTTTTT.

The V and J genes are TRBV27 and TRBJ2-7, with D unclear. The CDR3 spans 14 residues. Trimming took 2 bases from V and 2 from J, leaving 10 bases between them. Per germline, CDR1 MNHEY and CDR2 SMNVEV (reference sequence). Here the CDR3 reads CASSLAPTPYEQYF. For the CDR3, the DNA is TGTGCCAGCAGTTTAGCTCCTACTCCCTACGAGCAGTACTTC.

V gene TRBV27 combines with J gene TRBJ2-7, with 7 bases that match TRBD1. Germline trimming cut 5 bases from V and 5 bases from J; bases unmatched to any gene: 6. The CDR3 sequence is 13 residues long. CDR1 and CDR2 (germline): MNHEY, SMNVEV (reference sequence). The CDR3 DNA sequence: TGTGCCAGCAGTATAAACAGGGGCCACGAGCAGTACTTC. It codes for CASSINRGHEQYF.

The chain couples TRBV12-5 to TRBJ1-1; unclear D gene. There are 14 residues in the CDR3. V was trimmed by 1 base and J by 4 bases, leaving 10 bases between them. Germline CDR1 LGHNT, CDR2 FRNRAP. CDR3 protein: CASGLEYGFTEAFF. The CDR3 coding sequence is TGTGCTAGTGGTTTGGAATATGGGTTCACTGAAGCTTTCTTT.

This clone was recorded only once. The chain combines TRBV5-5 with TRBJ2-2; D gene unclear. V was shortened by 0 bases and J by 2 bases, with 5 bases between the two germline ends. This CDR3 spans 14 amino acids. CDR1 and CDR2 from the germline V gene are SGHKS and YYEKEE (reference sequence). This chain's CDR3 is CASSLAPNTGELFF. The CDR3 nucleotides read TGTGCCAGCAGCTTGGCCCCCAACACCGGGGAGCTGTTTTTT.

The CDR3 is CASSSSTSYEQYF. CDR3 nucleotide sequence: TGTGCCAGCAGCTCATCGACTAGTTACGAGCAGTACTTC. The rearrangement joins TRBV11-3 to TRBJ2-7; D perhaps matches TRBD2 (6 bases). CDR1 is SGHNT, CDR2 YENEEA, per germline. The length of the CDR3 is 13 residues. V dropped 4 bases and J dropped 4 bases, with 11 bases sitting between them. Full variable domain (rest looked up from reference TRBV11-3 and TRBJ2-7): EAGVVQSPRYKIIEKKQPVAFWCNPISGHNTLYWYLQNLGQGPELLIRYENEEAVDDSQLPKDRFSAERLKGVDSTLKIQPAELGDSAVYLCASSSSTSYEQYFGPGTRLTVT.

This sequence joins TRBV28 and TRBJ2-5; the D is unclear. The germline V gene encodes CDR1 MDHEN and CDR2 SYDVKM. This CDR3 has 13 residues. V lost 7 bases to trimming and J lost 5 bases, with 14 bases between them. Here the CDR3 DNA reads TGTGCCAGCACTCAAAGCCCCCGGGAGACCCAGTACTTC. This sequence encodes CASTQSPRETQYF.

A word on this clone: Germline is not matched at one junction end, which may reflect a read error. The chain links TRBV6-5 to TRBJ2-7, with D perhaps being TRBD1 or TRBD2 (5 bases each). CDR1 is MNHEY and CDR2 is SVGAGI in the germline V gene. This CDR3 has 10 amino acids. CDR3 amino acids: CASSYGGVHF. CDR3 DNA: TGTGCCAGCAGTTACGGGGGAGTGCACTTC.

This clone was seen a few times. V gene TRBV7-9 combines with J gene TRBJ1-1, with unresolved D. The CDR3 spans 13 residues. Trimming removed 4 bases from V and 10 bases from J, with 16 bases in between. Germline CDR1 is SEHNR and CDR2 is FQNEAQ (reference sequence). DNA of the CDR3: TGTGCCAGCAGCTCAATCGACCGGGTCAGAGCTTTCTTT. This encodes CASSSIDRVRAFF. Looking up the rest from reference TRBV7-9 and TRBJ1-1 gives the full variable domain: DTGVSQNPRHKITKRGQNVTFRCDPISEHNRLYWYRQTLGQGPEFLTYFQNEAQLEKSRLLSDRFSAERPKGSFSTLEIQRTEQGDSAMYLCASSSIDRVRAFFGQGTRLTVV.

This chain uses TRBV10-1 with TRBJ1-5; a weak D match, TRBD1 (6 bases). CDR3 size: 16 residues. The V gene's germline CDR1 is WNHNN and CDR2 SYGVQD (reference sequence). Trimming took 2 bases from V and 1 from J, leaving 12 bases between them. The chain's CDR3 is CASSESQGKSNQPQHF. The CDR3 DNA is TGCGCCAGCAGTGAGAGCCAGGGGAAGAGCAATCAGCCCCAGCATTTT.

This clone was seen only a few times. The chain recombines TRBV5-1 with TRBJ1-2, with D perhaps matching TRBD1 (5 bases). In germline, CDR1 is SGHRS, CDR2 YFSETQ. This CDR3 has 13 residues. V lost 5 bases and J lost 4, with 12 bases in between. This chain's CDR3 is CASSPAGLYGYTF. The CDR3 bases are TGCGCCAGCAGTCCGGCAGGGCTCTATGGCTACACCTTC.

The chain links TRBV13 to TRBJ2-3; no definite D call. V was trimmed by 0 bases and J by 0 bases, leaving 7 bases between them. CDR3 length equals 15 residues. Germline lookup yields CDR1 PRHDT and CDR2 FYEKMQ (reference sequence). In DNA form, the CDR3 reads TGTGCCAGCAGCTTAGGGGGGTCTAGCACAGATACGCAGTATTTT. As protein: CASSLGGSSTDTQYF.

V usage is TRBV7-9 and J usage is TRBJ1-1; D not resolved. Germline V CDR1 and CDR2: SEHNR, FQNEAQ (reference sequence). This CDR3 comprises 10 residues. V was trimmed by 5 bases and J by 8 bases, leaving 6 bases between them. CDR3 nucleotide sequence: TGTGCCAGCAGCATTATCGAAGCTTTCTTT. As protein: CASSIIEAFF.

The J gene is TRBJ1-3, the V gene TRBV30; weak D call: TRBD1 (5 bases). The CDR3 has 14 residues. Trimming cost V 4 bases and J 0 bases, with 10 bases left between them. Germline values: CDR1 GTSNPN, CDR2 SVGIG (reference sequence). The CDR3, as DNA: TGTGCCTGGACAGGGAAAGTCTCTGGAAACACCATATATTTT. Its translation: CAWTGKVSGNTIYF.

The gene calls are TRBV6-5 and TRBJ1-2, with TRBD1 as a possible D gene (5 bases). V was shortened by 0 bases and J by 4 bases, with 9 bases between the two germline ends. CDR3 length equals 14 residues. Germline V gene sequence: CDR1 MNHEY, CDR2 SVGAGI. The CDR3 DNA reads TGTGCCAGCAGTTACTCGACAGCTTCCTATGGCTACACCTTC. It codes for CASSYSTASYGYTF.

At least ten counts were recorded for this clone. CDR3 DNA sequence: TGTGCCAGCAGCCCAGAGGCGTTTCTTAGCTACACCTTC. Its protein product is CASSPEAFLSYTF. This sequence joins TRBV11-2 and TRBJ1-2; D uncertain. The CDR3 has 13 residues. CDR1 SGHAT and CDR2 FQNNGV come from the germline V gene. Trimming pared 5 bases from V and 9 bases from J, leaving 16 bases between.

The V and J genes are TRBV19 and TRBJ2-7; 7 bases fit TRBD1. J was trimmed by 0 bases and V by 7 bases; bases with no gene match: 9. The CDR3 is 15 amino acids. Germline CDR1 and CDR2: LNHDA and SQIVND (reference sequence). The CDR3 protein is CASTPGQFPSYEQYF. The CDR3 region has the DNA TGTGCCAGTACCCCGGGACAGTTTCCCTCCTACGAGCAGTACTTC.

The chain has TRBV5-1 and TRBJ2-7; the D gene is possibly TRBD2 (5 bases). There are 13 residues in the CDR3. V was cut by 1 base and J by 1 base, with 6 bases left in between. Germline lookup yields CDR1 SGHRS and CDR2 YFSETQ. CDR3 sequence: CASSLTRSYEQYF. CDR3 DNA: TGCGCCAGCAGCTTGACTAGATCCTACGAGCAGTACTTC.

The chain couples TRBV5-4 to TRBJ1-6; 8 bases are shared with TRBD1. Trimming at V came to 4 bases and at J to 6 bases, leaving 9 bases not matched to a gene. The CDR3 covers 16 residues. Germline V gene lookup returns CDR1 SGHNT and CDR2 YYREEE (reference sequence). For the CDR3, the DNA is TGTGCCAGCAGCCCTGAGGTGGACAGGGTTAATTCACCCCTCCACTTT. This encodes CASSPEVDRVNSPLHF.

The rearrangement uses TRBV30 and TRBJ1-5, with D unclear. Germline CDR1 GTSNPN, CDR2 SVGIG (reference sequence). V was shortened by 0 bases and J by 1 base, with 7 bases between the two germline ends. The CDR3 is 14 amino acids. CDR3 protein: CAWSVSASNQPQHF. The CDR3 DNA follows: TGTGCCTGGAGTGTATCAGCGAGCAATCAGCCCCAGCATTTT.